These 20 T cell receptor beta chains originate from one sample sequenced in a study of shared clonotypes between healthy human individuals. CD45RO-negative, CCR7-positively selected cells formed the naive CD8 fraction, excluding terminally differentiated effector memory CD45RA+ cells. Here immunoSEQ multiplex PCR was the method, and the copy in TCRdb shows in-frame clones only, minus some. Of approximately 2,000,000 clones in the sample, 90% to 95% are singletons; the top ten hold under 2%. The sample was naive CD8+ T cells from PBMCs. The receptor source for this set is a man aged 18 to 35 in good health. Some clones in this sample may be carry-over from other donors' samples.

The chain employs TRBV5-1 and TRBJ2-7; the D gene is possibly TRBD1 (5 bases). Germline lookup yields CDR1 SGHRS and CDR2 YFSETQ. The CDR3 loop spans 17 amino acids. The V and J ends lost 0 bases and 0 bases respectively, with 16 bases between them. The CDR3 region is CASSLGAGQPFSYEQYF. CDR3 nucleotide sequence: TGCGCCAGCAGCTTGGGGGCTGGACAACCTTTCTCCTACGAGCAGTACTTC.

Only one count was recorded for this clone. V gene TRBV7-9 combines with J gene TRBJ1-3, with no clear D. Germline V gene lookup returns CDR1 SEHNR and CDR2 FQNEAQ (reference sequence). Deletions cut 5 bases from V and 4 bases from J, with 9 bases between. There are 13 residues in the CDR3. In nucleotides, the CDR3 is TGTGCCAGCAGCACGGACCGAGGAAACACCATATATTTT. Its protein is CASSTDRGNTIYF.

This rearrangement joins TRBV11-2 to TRBJ2-7; no firm D call. The CDR3 runs 14 residues. Germline V gene lookup returns CDR1 SGHAT and CDR2 FQNNGV. Trimming left V 2 bases short and J 6 bases short, with 14 bases between. The CDR3 DNA follows: TGTGCCAGCAGCTTAAGTGGCCCACCACGCGAGCAGTACTTC. Translating it yields CASSLSGPPREQYF.

The chain is built from TRBV7-3 and TRBJ1-2, with D maybe TRBD1 (5 bases). Germline V gene lookup returns CDR1 SGHTA and CDR2 FQGTGA. The V end lost 4 bases, the J end lost 6 bases, and 15 bases lay between the germline ends. The CDR3 totals 14 residues. The CDR3 is CASSWGPTEDGYTF. In DNA, the CDR3 is TGTGCCAGCAGCTGGGGACCGACAGAGGATGGCTACACCTTC.

This chain links TRBV19 with TRBJ2-1; 8 nucleotides agree with TRBD2. Per the germline V gene, CDR1 is LNHDA and CDR2 is SQIVND (reference sequence). The CDR3 extends over 17 amino acids. J lost 8 bases, V lost 1 base, and 13 bases had no gene match. CDR3: CASSIGIGRALGDEQFF. The CDR3 DNA sequence: TGTGCCAGTAGTATAGGTATCGGGAGGGCCCTCGGCGATGAGCAGTTCTTC.

The chain carries TRBV19 and TRBJ2-7, with TRBD2 as a possible D gene (5 bases). V dropped 1 base and J dropped 3 bases, with 13 bases sitting between them. Germline lookup yields CDR1 LNHDA and CDR2 SQIVND (reference sequence). The CDR3 is 15 amino acids. For the CDR3, the DNA is TGTGCCAGTAGTATAGCAGCGGAAGAGAGCTACGAGCAGTACTTC. This sequence encodes CASSIAAEESYEQYF.

The rearrangement links TRBV28 to TRBJ2-1; the match to TRBD2 covers 12 bases. Germline values: CDR1 MDHEN, CDR2 SYDVKM. This CDR3 region has 18 residues. The J segment lost 8 bases and the V segment lost 3 bases, leaving 14 bases of the junction unmatched. The CDR3 coding sequence is TGTGCCAGCAGTTTGGGACTAGCGGGCGGCCTGTTGGGCGATGAGCAGTTCTTC. Its translation is CASSLGLAGGLLGDEQFF.

The rearrangement uses TRBV29-1 and TRBJ2-1; D not certain. Germline CDR1 is SQVTM and CDR2 is ANQGSEA. This CDR3 contains 11 residues. Trimming left V 5 bases short and J 12 bases short, with 14 bases between. The CDR3 DNA sequence: TGCAGCGTTCCTCAGGAGATGGGGCAGTTCTTC. It codes for CSVPQEMGQFF.

About this clone: Other DNA sequences from this sample encode an identical CDR3 as well. The rearrangement uses TRBV27 and TRBJ2-7, with D unresolved. The germline V gene has CDR1 MNHEY and CDR2 SMNVEV (reference sequence). Trimming cost V 8 bases and J 0 bases, with 11 bases left between them. The CDR3 contains 13 residues. The CDR3 region has the DNA TGTGCCAGCTCCCCCCTGGGCTCCTACGAGCAGTACTTC. This gives the protein CASSPLGSYEQYF.

This clone was recorded once. The genes are TRBV29-1 and TRBJ2-7; the D is unclear. Trimming cost V 6 bases and J 1 base, with 7 bases left between them. Germline CDR1 SQVTM, CDR2 ANQGSEA. CDR3 length: 11 amino acids. The CDR3 region is CSVRQSYEQYF. DNA for the CDR3: TGCAGCGTCCGGCAGTCCTACGAGCAGTACTTC.

The genes are TRBV30 and TRBJ1-6, with 10 positions matching TRBD1. V was pared by 0 bases and J by 9 bases, with 5 bases of the junction left unmatched. Germline-derived CDR1 and CDR2 are GTSNPN and SVGIG (reference sequence). The CDR3 is 15 residues long. CDR3: CAWSVQGQGISPLHF. For the CDR3, the DNA is TGTGCCTGGAGTGTACAGGGACAGGGGATTTCACCCCTCCACTTT. The variable domain in full, completed from reference TRBV30 and TRBJ1-6, reads SQTIHQWPATLVQPVGSPLSLECTVEGTSNPNLYWYRQAAGRGLQLLFYSVGIGQISSEVPQNLSASRPQDRQFILSSKKLLLSDSGFYLCAWSVQGQGISPLHFGNGTRLTVT.

The chain joins TRBV28 to TRBJ1-5; D gene ambiguous. CDR1 and CDR2 (germline): MDHEN, SYDVKM. This CDR3 is built from 14 residues. V lost 4 bases and J lost 0, with 7 bases in between. The CDR3 DNA sequence: TGTGCCAGCAGTTGGGAGTTTAGCAATCAGCCCCAGCATTTT. It codes for CASSWEFSNQPQHF.

The CDR3 sequence is CASSLLGGVAGGYTF. In nucleotides, the CDR3 is TGTGCCAGCAGCTTACTCGGGGGCGTAGCAGGCGGCTACACCTTC. The genes are TRBV7-9 and TRBJ1-2, with D perhaps TRBD1 (6 bases). The germline V and J ends were trimmed by 2 bases and 8 bases, with 18 bases remaining between them. Germline CDR1 and CDR2: SEHNR and FQNEAQ (reference sequence). This CDR3 is 15 amino acids long.

The chain couples TRBV28 to TRBJ2-7; TRBD2 agrees at 8 bases. CDR3 length: 15 residues. V lost 5 bases and J lost 5; bases outside the gene matches: 11. Germline CDR1 is MDHEN and CDR2 is SYDVKM. The CDR3 nucleotides read TGTGCCAGCAGTCCGTCATCCCGGGGGGGCGACGAGCAGTACTTC. Translation: CASSPSSRGGDEQYF.

V is TRBV9 and J is TRBJ2-7; possible D gene TRBD1, 6 bases. This CDR3 is built from 16 residues. The germline V and J ends were trimmed by 0 bases and 1 base, with 14 bases remaining between them. The V gene's germline CDR1 is SGDLS and CDR2 YYNGEE. CDR3: CASSVGRQAPSYEQYF. CDR3 coding DNA: TGTGCCAGCAGCGTAGGTAGACAGGCTCCATCCTACGAGCAGTACTTC.

The V gene is TRBV30, the J gene TRBJ2-1; D is undetermined. The CDR3 sequence is 13 residues long. Germline loops: CDR1 GTSNPN, CDR2 SVGIG (reference sequence). The ends were cut back, 0 bases at V and 5 bases at J, with 8 bases in the middle. The CDR3 DNA reads TGTGCCTGGAGTGTAACGCCAAACAATGAGCAGTTCTTC. Amino acids: CAWSVTPNNEQFF.

The rearrangement links TRBV11-1 to TRBJ2-3; D unresolved. The V and J ends lost 5 bases and 1 base respectively, with 13 bases between them. The CDR3 has 15 amino acids. From germline, CDR1 is SGHAT and CDR2 FQDESV (reference sequence). The CDR3 spells CASSPWHSGTDTQYF. The CDR3 coding sequence is TGTGCCAGCAGCCCATGGCACAGCGGCACAGATACGCAGTATTTT.

The V call is TRBV4-3, the J call TRBJ1-2; D might be TRBD1 (5 bases). The CDR3 loop spans 18 amino acids. The V gene's germline CDR1 is LGHNA and CDR2 YSLEER. Between the trimmed V and J ends, which lost 0 bases and 2 bases, there was a span of 19 bases. This CDR3 reads CASSQDLRSGISNYGYTF. CDR3 bases: TGCGCCAGCAGCCAAGATCTAAGGTCAGGGATTTCAAACTATGGCTACACCTTC.

This clone appeared once. V gene TRBV7-9 combines with J gene TRBJ2-7; D gene uncertain. Trimming cost V 3 bases and J 2 bases, with 23 bases left between them. The CDR3 is 18 residues long. In germline, CDR1 is SEHNR, CDR2 FQNEAQ (reference sequence). CDR3: CASSFPIIGGQDPYEQYF. The CDR3 region has the DNA TGTGCCAGCAGCTTCCCAATCATCGGTGGGCAGGATCCCTACGAGCAGTACTTC.

The chain carries TRBV5-6 and TRBJ2-7; D is perhaps TRBD1 or TRBD2 (6 bases each). The CDR3 loop spans 18 amino acids. Trimming took 3 bases from V and 2 from J, leaving 24 bases between them. Germline V gene data show CDR1 as SGHDT and CDR2 as YYEEEE. CDR3 nucleotide sequence: TGTGCCAGCAGCTCACCTCTGAGGGGGGCCAGGACTACCTACGAGCAGTACTTC. Protein product: CASSSPLRGARTTYEQYF.